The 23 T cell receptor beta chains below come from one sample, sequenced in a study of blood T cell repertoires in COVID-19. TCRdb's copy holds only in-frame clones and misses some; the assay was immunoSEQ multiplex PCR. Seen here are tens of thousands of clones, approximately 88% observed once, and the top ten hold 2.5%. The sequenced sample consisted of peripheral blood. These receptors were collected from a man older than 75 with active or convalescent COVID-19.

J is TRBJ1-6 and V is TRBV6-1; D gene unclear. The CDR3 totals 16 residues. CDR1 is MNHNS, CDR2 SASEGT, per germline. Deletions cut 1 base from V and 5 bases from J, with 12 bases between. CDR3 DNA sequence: TGTGCCAGCAGTGAAGGTTTTGGGCCAAATAATTCACCCCTCCACTTT. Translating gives CASSEGFGPNNSPLHF.

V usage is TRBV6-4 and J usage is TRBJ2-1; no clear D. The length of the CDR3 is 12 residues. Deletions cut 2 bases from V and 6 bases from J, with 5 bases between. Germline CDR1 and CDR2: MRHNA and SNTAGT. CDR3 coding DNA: TGTGCCAGCAGTGACCTCCTCAATGAGCAGTTCTTC. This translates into CASSDLLNEQFF.

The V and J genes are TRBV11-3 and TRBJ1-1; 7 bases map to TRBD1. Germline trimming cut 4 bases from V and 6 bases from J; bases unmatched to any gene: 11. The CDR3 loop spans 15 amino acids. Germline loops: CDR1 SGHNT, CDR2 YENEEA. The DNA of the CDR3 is TGTGCCAGCAGCTCACCGACAGGGCTTTGGCCTGAAGCTTTCTTT. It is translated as CASSSPTGLWPEAFF.

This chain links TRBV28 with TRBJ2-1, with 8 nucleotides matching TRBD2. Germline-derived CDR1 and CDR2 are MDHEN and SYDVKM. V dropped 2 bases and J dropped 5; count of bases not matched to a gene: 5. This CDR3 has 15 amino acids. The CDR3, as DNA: TGTGCCAGCAGTTTAGTAAGCGGGAGAAACAATGAGCAGTTCTTC. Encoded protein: CASSLVSGRNNEQFF.

CDR3 region: CASSVGDRDNSPLHF. DNA of the CDR3: TGTGCCAGCAGCGTGGGGGACAGGGATAATTCACCCCTCCACTTT. The V and J genes are TRBV9 and TRBJ1-6; TRBD1 matches at 9 bases. The CDR3 is 15 residues long. Germline lookup yields CDR1 SGDLS and CDR2 YYNGEE. V dropped 2 bases and J dropped 5; count of bases not matched to a gene: 2.

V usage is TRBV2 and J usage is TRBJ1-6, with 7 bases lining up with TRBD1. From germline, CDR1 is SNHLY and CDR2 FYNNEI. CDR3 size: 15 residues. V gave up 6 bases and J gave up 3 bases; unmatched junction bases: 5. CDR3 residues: CASRAGTVYNSPLHF. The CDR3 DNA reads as TGTGCCAGCAGAGCCGGGACAGTCTATAATTCACCCCTCCACTTT.

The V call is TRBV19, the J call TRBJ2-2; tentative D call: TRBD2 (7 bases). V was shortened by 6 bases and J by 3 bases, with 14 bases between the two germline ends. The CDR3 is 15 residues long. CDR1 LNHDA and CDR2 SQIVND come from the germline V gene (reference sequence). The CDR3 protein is CASRKRDKYTGELFF. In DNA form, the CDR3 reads TGTGCCAGTAGAAAGCGGGACAAATACACCGGGGAGCTGTTTTTT.

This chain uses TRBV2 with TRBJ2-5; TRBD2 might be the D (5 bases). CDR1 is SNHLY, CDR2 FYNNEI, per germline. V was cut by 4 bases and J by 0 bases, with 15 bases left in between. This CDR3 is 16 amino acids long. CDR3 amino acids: CASSVGGSANQETQYF. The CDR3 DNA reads TGTGCCAGCAGTGTTGGCGGGTCAGCCAACCAAGAGACCCAGTACTTC.

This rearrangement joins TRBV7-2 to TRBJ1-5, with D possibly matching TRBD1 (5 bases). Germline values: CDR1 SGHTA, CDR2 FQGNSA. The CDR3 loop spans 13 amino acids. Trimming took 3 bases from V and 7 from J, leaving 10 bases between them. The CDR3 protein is CASSFRVSQPQHF. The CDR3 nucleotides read TGTGCCAGCAGCTTCAGGGTATCCCAGCCCCAGCATTTT.

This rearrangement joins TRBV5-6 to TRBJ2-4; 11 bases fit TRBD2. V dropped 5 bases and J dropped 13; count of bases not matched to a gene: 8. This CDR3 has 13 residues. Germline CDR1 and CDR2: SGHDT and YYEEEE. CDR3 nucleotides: TGTGCCAGCAGTCATAGCGGGAGGGCCCTCCAGTACTTC. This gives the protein CASSHSGRALQYF.

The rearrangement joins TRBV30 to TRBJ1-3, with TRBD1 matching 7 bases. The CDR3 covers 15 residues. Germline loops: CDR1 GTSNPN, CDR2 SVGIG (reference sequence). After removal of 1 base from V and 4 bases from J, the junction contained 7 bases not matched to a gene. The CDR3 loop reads CAWSAQGLAGNTIYF. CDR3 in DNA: TGTGCCTGGAGTGCACAGGGGCTAGCGGGAAACACCATATATTTT.

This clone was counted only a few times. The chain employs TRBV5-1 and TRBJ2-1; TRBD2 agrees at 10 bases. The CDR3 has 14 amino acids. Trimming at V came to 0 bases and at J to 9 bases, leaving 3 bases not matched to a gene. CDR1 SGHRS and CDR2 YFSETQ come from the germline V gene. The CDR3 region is CASSLVLAGSEQFF. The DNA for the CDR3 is TGCGCCAGCAGCTTGGTACTAGCGGGAAGTGAGCAGTTCTTC.

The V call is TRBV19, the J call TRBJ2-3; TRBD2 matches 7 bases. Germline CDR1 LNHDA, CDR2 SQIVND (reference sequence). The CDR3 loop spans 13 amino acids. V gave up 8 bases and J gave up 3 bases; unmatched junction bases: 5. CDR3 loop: CASGSSGTDTQYF. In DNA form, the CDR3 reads TGTGCCAGTGGATCTAGCGGAACAGATACGCAGTATTTT.

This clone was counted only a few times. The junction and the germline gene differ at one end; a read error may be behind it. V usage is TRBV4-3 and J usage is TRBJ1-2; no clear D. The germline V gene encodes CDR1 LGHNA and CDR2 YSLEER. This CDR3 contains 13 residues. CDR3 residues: CASSLERHYGYTF. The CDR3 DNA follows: TGCGCCAGCAGCCTAGAAAGGCACTACGGCTACACCTTC.

The CDR3 DNA is TGTGCCAGTAGTACTCCGGGACAGGGCTATGGCTACACCTTC. Translated: CASSTPGQGYGYTF. This rearrangement joins TRBV19 to TRBJ1-2, with 9 bases that match TRBD1. CDR1 is LNHDA, CDR2 SQIVND, per germline (reference sequence). J was trimmed by 4 bases and V by 4 bases; bases with no gene match: 4. This CDR3 contains 14 residues.

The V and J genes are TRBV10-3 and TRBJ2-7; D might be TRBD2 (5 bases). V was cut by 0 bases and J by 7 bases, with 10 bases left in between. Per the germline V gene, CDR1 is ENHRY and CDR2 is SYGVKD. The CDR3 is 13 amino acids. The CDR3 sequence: CAISESVGKEQYF. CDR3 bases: TGTGCCATCAGTGAGTCTGTCGGGAAGGAGCAGTACTTC.

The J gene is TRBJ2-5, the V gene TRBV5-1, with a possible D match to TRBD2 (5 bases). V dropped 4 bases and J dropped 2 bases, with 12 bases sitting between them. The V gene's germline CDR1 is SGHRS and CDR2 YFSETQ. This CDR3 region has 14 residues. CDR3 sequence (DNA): TGCGCCAGCAGCCTGGGAGAACGGCAAGAGACCCAGTACTTC. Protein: CASSLGERQETQYF.

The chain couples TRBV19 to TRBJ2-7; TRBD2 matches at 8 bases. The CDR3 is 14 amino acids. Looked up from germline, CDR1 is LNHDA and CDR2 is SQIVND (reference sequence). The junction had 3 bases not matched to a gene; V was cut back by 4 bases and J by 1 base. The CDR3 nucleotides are TGTGCCAGTAGTACACGGGAGGGGTCCTACGAGCAGTACTTC. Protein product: CASSTREGSYEQYF.

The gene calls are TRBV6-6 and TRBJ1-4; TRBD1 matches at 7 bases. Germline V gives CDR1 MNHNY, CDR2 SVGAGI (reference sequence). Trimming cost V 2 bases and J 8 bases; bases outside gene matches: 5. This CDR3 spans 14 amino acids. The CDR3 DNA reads TGTGCCAGCAGTTACACAGGGGCTGGGGAAAAACTGTTTTTT. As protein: CASSYTGAGEKLFF.

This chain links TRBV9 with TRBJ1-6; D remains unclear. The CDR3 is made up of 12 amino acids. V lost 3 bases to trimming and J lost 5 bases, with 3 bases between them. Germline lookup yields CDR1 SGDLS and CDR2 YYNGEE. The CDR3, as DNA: TGTGCCAGCAGCGCCAATAATTCACCCCTCCACTTT. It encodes CASSANNSPLHF.

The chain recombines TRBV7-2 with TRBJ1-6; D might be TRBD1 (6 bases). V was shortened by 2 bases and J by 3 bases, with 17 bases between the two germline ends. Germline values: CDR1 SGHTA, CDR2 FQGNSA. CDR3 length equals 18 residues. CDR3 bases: TGTGCCAGCAGCTTATACTGGCGGACAGCCTTCTATAATTCACCCCTCCACTTT. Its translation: CASSLYWRTAFYNSPLHF.

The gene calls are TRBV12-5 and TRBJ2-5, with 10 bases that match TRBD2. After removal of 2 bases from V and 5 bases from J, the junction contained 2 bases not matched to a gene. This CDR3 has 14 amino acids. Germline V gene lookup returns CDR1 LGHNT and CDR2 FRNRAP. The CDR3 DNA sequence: TGTGCTAGTGGTTTGATTAGCGGGGGGGAGACCCAGTACTTC. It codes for CASGLISGGETQYF.

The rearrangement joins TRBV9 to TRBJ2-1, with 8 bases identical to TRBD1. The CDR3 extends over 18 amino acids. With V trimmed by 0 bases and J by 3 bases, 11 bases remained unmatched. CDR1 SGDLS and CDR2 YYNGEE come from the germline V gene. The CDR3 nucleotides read TGTGCCAGCAGCGTAGCTACGGAGACAGGGGCGAACTACAATGAGCAGTTCTTC. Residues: CASSVATETGANYNEQFF.